This TCR beta chain is from a study of blood T cells in healthy people across ages. Per-sample yields of isolated PBMCs were at least 6 million. Germline values: CDR1 SGDLS, CDR2 YYNGEE. This CDR3 has 15 amino acids. The V gene lost 0 bases and the J gene lost 0 bases, with 10 bases spanning the gap. Combining a sample-barcoded 5' primer with a J-beta primer mix, a second PCR ran for about 7 to 11 cycles. MiXCR was run by TCRdb on the 5' RACE reads, yielding one entry per CDR3 protein. The top ten hold 7.9% of the sample, which has around 1,500,000 distinct CDR3 sequences, approximately 40% seen once.

The TCR sequence derives from a woman between 18 and 29 years old in good health. V gene TRBV9 combines with J gene TRBJ2-7; D might be TRBD2 (5 bases). The source material was blood. For the CDR3, the DNA is TGTGCCAGCAGCGTAGCCCCCGCGGGCTCCTACGAGCAGTACTTC. Amino acid sequence: CASSVAPAGSYEQYF.